This T cell receptor beta chain comes out of a study of OX40 agonist ivuxolimab in advanced cancers. Study-wide findings and caveats: Patients with a partial response at 0.1-3.0 mg/kg had among the lowest clonal expansion. CD4+ and CD8+ blood T cells expanded clonally by week 6 at 0.1 to 3.0 mg/kg.

TCRdb keeps only in-frame clones here, not all; method: immunoSEQ multiplex PCR. This sample has tens of thousands of clones, with approximately 85% found just once. CDR3 size: 13 residues. Trimming took 7 bases from V and 2 from J, leaving 11 bases between them. Germline CDR1 is MNHEY and CDR2 is SMNVEV (reference sequence). A note on this clone: Its antigen is still unknown.

The clonotype comes from an adult with an advanced solid tumor such as melanoma, head and neck, liver or kidney cancer. The gene calls are TRBV27 and TRBJ1-1, with D possibly matching TRBD1 (5 bases). The material was CD4+ or CD8+ T cells sorted from blood, obtained in a trial of the OX40 agonist ivuxolimab. This CDR3 is CASKFGGNTEAFF. DNA of the CDR3: TGTGCCAGCAAGTTCGGGGGTAACACTGAAGCTTTCTTT.